This paragraph reports one T cell receptor beta chain. Profiling relied on immunoSEQ multiplex PCR, and the TCRdb table lists in-frame clones only, not all of them. In the table there are 250,000 to 350,000 clones, roughly 88% of which are singletons. This record comes from a study of blood T cell repertoires in COVID-19. V shed 0 bases, J shed 3 bases, and the junction held 3 bases outside the gene matches. This CDR3 is built from 15 residues. Germline V lookup: CDR1 SGDLS, CDR2 YYNGEE. This clonotype originated in a woman in her twenties or thirties who had recovered from COVID-19. V is TRBV9 and J is TRBJ2-3; 8 nucleotides line up with TRBD2. Sequencing used PBMCs or T cells enriched from blood (not recorded which). The CDR3 loop reads CASSVGLARTDTQYF. The CDR3 DNA sequence: TGTGCCAGCAGCGTAGGACTAGCGAGGACAGATACGCAGTATTTT.